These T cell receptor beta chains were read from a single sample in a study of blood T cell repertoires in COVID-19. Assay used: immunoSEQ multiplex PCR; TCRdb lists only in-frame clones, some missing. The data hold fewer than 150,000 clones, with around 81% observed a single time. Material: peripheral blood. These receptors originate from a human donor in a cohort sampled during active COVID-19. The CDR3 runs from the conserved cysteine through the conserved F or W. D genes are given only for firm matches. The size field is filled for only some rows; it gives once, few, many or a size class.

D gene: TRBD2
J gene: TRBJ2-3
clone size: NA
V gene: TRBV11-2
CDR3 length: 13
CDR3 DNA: TGTGCCAGCACCGCCGTAGCGGGGGATACGCAGTATTTT
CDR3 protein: CASTAVAGDTQYF

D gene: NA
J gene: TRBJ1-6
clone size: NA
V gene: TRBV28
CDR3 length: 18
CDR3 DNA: TGTGCCAGCAGTCCCCGTCCGTGGGGCCCTACCTATAATTCACCCCTCCACTTT
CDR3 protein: CASSPRPWGPTYNSPLHF

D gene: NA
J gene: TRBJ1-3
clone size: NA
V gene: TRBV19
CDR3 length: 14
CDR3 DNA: TGTGCCTCCGGACGGACTAACTCTGGAAACACCATATATTTT
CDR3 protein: CASGRTNSGNTIYF

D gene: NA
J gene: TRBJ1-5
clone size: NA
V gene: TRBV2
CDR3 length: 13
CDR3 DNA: TGTGCCAGCAGTGACGGTACGGGGAGACCCCAGCATTTT
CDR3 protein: CASSDGTGRPQHF

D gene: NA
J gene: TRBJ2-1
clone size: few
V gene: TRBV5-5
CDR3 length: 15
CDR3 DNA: TGTGCCAGCAGCTTGGAAAGGAGCTCCTACAATGAGCAGTTCTTC
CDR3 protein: CASSLERSSYNEQFF

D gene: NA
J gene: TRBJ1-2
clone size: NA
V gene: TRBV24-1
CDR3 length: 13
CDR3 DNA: TGTGCCACCAGTGATAGGGACTGGCTGGGCTACACCTTC
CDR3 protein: CATSDRDWLGYTF

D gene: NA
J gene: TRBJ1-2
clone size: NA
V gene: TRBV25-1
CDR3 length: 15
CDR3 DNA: TGTGCCAGCAGTGAATCCAGGACACCGGACTATGGCTACACCTTC
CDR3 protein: CASSESRTPDYGYTF

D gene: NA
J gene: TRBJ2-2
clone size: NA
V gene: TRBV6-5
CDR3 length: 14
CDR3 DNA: TGTGCCAGCAGTTACGGAGAGAACACCGGGGAGCTGTTTTTT
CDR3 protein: CASSYGENTGELFF

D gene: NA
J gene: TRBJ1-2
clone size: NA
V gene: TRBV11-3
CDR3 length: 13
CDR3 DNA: TGTGCCAGCAGCTTAGATTCAGGCAGAGGCTACACCTTC
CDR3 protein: CASSLDSGRGYTF

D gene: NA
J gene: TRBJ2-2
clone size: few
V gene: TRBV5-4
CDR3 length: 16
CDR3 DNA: TGTGCCAGCAGCCCTCAGGACATACTGAACACCGGGGAGCTGTTTTTT
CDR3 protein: CASSPQDILNTGELFF

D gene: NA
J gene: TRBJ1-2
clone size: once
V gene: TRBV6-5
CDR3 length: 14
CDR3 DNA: TGTGCCAGCACCTTACGGTCCCTAAACTATGGCTACACCTTC
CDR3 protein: CASTLRSLNYGYTF

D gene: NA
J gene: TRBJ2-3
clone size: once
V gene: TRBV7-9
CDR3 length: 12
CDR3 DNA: TGTGCCAGCCTCTCGGGGACAGATACGCAGTATTTT
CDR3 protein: CASLSGTDTQYF

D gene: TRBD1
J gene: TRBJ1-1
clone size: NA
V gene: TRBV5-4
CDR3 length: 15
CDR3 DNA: TGTGCCAGCAGCACCGGGACAGGGAGAGACACTGAAGCTTTCTTT
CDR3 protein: CASSTGTGRDTEAFF

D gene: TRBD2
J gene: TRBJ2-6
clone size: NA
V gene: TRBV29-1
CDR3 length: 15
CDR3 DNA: TGCAGCGTTGAAGCGGGGGGGACTGGGGCCAACGTCCTGACTTTC
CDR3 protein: CSVEAGGTGANVLTF

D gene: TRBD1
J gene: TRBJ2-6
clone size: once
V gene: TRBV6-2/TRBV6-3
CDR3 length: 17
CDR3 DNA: TGTGCCAGCAGTTCGGACAGGGCTGCGTCTGGGGCCAACGTCCTGACTTTC
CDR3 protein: CASSSDRAASGANVLTF

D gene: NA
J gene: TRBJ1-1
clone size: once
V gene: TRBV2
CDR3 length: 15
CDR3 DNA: TGTGCCAGCTCCAAAAGGCGGGGCTCGGGCACTGAAGCTTTCTTT
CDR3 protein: CASSKRRGSGTEAFF

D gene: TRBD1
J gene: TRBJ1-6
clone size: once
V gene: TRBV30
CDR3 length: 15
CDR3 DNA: TGTGCCTGGATTTCGACAGGGGGCGGAGGTTCACCCCTCCACTTT
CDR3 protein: CAWISTGGGGSPLHF

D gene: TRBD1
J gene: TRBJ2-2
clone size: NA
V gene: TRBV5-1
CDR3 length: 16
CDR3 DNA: TGCGCCAGCAGCTCTACAAGGACAGGGGGCATCGGGGAGCTGTTTTTT
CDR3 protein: CASSSTRTGGIGELFF

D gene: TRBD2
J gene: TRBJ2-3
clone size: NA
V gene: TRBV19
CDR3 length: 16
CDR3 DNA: TGTGCCAGTAGTATTCCCACTAGCGGGGGCACAGATACGCAGTATTTT
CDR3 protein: CASSIPTSGGTDTQYF

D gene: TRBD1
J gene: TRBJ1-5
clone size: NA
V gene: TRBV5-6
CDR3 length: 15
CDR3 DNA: TGTGCCAGCAGCTTGGGACAGGGCAACAATCAGCCCCAGCATTTT
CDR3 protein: CASSLGQGNNQPQHF

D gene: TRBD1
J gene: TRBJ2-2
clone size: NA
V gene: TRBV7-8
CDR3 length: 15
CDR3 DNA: TGTGCCAGCAGTAGACAGGGGGCAAAAACCGGGGAGCTGTTTTTT
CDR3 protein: CASSRQGAKTGELFF

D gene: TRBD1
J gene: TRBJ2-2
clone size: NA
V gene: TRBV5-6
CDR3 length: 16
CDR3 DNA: TGTGCCAGCAGCACACTAGGGACAGGGAACACCGGGGAGCTGTTTTTT
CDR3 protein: CASSTLGTGNTGELFF

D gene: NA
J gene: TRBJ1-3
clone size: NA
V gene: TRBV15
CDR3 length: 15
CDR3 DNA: TGTGCCACCAGCAGGGGCTCGAGCTCTGGAAACACCATATATTTT
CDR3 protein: CATSRGSSSGNTIYF

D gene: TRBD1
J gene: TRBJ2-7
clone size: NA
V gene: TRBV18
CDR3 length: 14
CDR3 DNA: TGTGCCAGCTCACCATGGGGACAGCCCTACGAGCAGTACTTC
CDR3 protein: CASSPWGQPYEQYF

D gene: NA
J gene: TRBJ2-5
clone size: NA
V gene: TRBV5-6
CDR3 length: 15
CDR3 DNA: TGTGCCAGCAGCTGGTGGTGGAGGGGCAGGGAGACCCAGTACTTC
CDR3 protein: CASSWWWRGRETQYF

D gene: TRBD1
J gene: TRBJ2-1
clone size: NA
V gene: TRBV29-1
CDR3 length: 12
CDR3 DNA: TGCAGCGGGGGACAGGGGCGCAATGAGCAGTTCTTC
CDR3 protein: CSGGQGRNEQFF

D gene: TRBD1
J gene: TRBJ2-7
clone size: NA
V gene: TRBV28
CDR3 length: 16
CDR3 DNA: TGTGCCAGCAGAGGACAGGGACCTAACCGGGGCTACGAGCAGTACTTC
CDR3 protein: CASRGQGPNRGYEQYF

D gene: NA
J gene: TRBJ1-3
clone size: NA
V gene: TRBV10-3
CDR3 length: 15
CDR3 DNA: TGTGCCATCAGTCAGGGAACGAACTCTGGAAACACCATATATTTT
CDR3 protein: CAISQGTNSGNTIYF

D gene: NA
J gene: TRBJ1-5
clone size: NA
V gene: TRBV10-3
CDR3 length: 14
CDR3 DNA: TGTGCCATCAGTCCCGACACGGGCAATCAGCCCCAGCATTTT
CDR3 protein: CAISPDTGNQPQHF

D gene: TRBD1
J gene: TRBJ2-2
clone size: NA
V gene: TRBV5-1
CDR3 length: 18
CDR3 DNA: TGCGCCAGCAGCGTGGACAGGGCCCGACAAAAATACACCGGGGAGCTGTTTTTT
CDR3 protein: CASSVDRARQKYTGELFF

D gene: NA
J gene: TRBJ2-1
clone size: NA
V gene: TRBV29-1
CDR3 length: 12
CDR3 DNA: TGCAGCTCAGCCCCGACAGACAATGAGCAGTTCTTC
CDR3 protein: CSSAPTDNEQFF

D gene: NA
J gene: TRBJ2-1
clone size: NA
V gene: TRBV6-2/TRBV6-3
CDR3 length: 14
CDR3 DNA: TGTGCCAGCAGCCGACCCCCCGGGAGCAATGAGCAGTTCTTC
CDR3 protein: CASSRPPGSNEQFF

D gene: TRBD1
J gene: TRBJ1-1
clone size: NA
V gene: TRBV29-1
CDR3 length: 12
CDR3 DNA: TGCAGCGTTAGGGGACAGGGGGCTGAAGCTTTCTTT
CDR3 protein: CSVRGQGAEAFF

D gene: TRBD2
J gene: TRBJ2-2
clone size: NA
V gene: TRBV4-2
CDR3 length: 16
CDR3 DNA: TGTGCCAGCAGCCAAGATCGAGGGCTAGCGGCCGGGGAGCTGTTTTTT
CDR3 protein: CASSQDRGLAAGELFF

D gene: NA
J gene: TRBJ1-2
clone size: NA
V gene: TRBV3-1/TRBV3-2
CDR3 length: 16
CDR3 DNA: TGTGCCAGCAGCCAAGAGGACCGGGCAGGGAATTATGGCTACACCTTC
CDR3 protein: CASSQEDRAGNYGYTF

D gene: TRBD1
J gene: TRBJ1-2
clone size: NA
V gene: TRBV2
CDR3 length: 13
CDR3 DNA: TGTGCCAGCCCGGACAGGGCGTATGAGGGCTACACCTTC
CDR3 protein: CASPDRAYEGYTF

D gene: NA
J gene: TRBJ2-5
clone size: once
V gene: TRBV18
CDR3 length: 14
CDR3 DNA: TGTGCCAGCTCAGCAACGGGTATCCAAGAGACCCAGTACTTC
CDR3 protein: CASSATGIQETQYF

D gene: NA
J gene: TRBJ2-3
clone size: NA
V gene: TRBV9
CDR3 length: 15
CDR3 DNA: TGTGCCAGCAGCGTAGTAGGCGGGTTCACAGATACGCAGTATTTT
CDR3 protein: CASSVVGGFTDTQYF

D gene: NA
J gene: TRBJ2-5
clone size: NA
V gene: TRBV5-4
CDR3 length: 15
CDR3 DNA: TGTGCCAGCAGCTTGGATAGCGGCCTGGGGGAGACCCAGTACTTC
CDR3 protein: CASSLDSGLGETQYF